A single T cell receptor beta chain is shown here with its context. This specimen comes from a study of blood T cell repertoires in COVID-19. Trimming removed 0 bases at V and 10 bases at J, with 22 bases between. CDR3 length: 16 residues. Germline CDR1 reads MNHEY; CDR2 reads SVGEGT. Only in-frame clones appear in the TCRdb table, and some are missing; sequencing was by immunoSEQ multiplex PCR. The data show a few hundred thousand clones, about 87% seen once. The sample comprised PBMCs or T cells enriched from blood (not recorded which). This rearrangement joins TRBV6-2 or TRBV6-3 to TRBJ2-7; unclear D gene. This clonotype was sampled from a woman aged 45-65 years who had recovered from COVID-19. The CDR3 reads CASSYSELRLARFQYF. For the CDR3, the DNA is TGTGCCAGCAGTTACTCCGAGCTCCGGTTAGCCAGATTCCAGTACTTC.